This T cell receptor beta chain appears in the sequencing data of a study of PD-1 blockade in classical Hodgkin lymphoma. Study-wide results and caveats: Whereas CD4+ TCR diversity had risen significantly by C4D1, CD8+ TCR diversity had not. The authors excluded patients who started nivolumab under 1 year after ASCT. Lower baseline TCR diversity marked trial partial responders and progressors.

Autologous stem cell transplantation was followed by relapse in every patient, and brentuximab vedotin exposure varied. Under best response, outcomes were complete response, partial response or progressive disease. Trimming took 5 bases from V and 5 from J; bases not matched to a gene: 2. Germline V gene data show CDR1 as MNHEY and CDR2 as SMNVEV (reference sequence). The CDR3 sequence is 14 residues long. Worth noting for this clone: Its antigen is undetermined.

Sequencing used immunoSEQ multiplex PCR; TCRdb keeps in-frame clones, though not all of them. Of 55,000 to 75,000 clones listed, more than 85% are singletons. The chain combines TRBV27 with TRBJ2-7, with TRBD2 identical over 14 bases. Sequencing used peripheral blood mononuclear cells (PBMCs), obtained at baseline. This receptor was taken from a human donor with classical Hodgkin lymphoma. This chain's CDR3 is CASSQGLAGDEQYF. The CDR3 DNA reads TGTGCCAGCAGTCAGGGACTAGCGGGAGACGAGCAGTACTTC.